This section outlines one T cell receptor (beta chain) sequence together with its context. What it binds is not known. Time point defined: week 47, end of study. One vaccine dose held 300 ug of mutant IDH1 20-mer peptide and came with topical imiquimod. This CDR3 has 16 amino acids. CDR1 is MGHRA, CDR2 YSYEKL, per germline. Trimming shortened V by 1 base and J by 9 bases, and 16 bases separated the two germline ends. These data originate in a study of a mutant IDH1 vaccine in newly diagnosed glioma. TCRdb's table, derived via immunoSEQ multiplex PCR, lists solely in-frame clones and lacks some. This sample has around 60,000 clones; 75% to 90% occur once, and the top ten carry 3.8%.

The sequencing used PBMCs, collected from a glioma patient whose treatment included an IDH1 peptide vaccine. The sequence was collected from a man under 40 with glioma. This chain links TRBV4-1 with TRBJ1-6; D is unclear. The CDR3 DNA reads as TGCGCCAGCAGCCAAGGCTCAGCCTATCTTAGTTCACCCCTCCACTTT. It yields the protein CASSQGSAYLSSPLHF.